This T cell receptor beta chain came from a study of identical twins. Whole-study results and caveats: An excess of low generation probability was shown by twin-shared out-of-frame alpha sequences. Findings depended on cross-sectional statistics rather than tracking the same donors.

As for this clonotype: Its matching antigen is unknown.

Unique molecular identifiers were present on the cDNA, which also gained a universal primer site by template switching. TCRdb recomputed calls from the 5' RACE reads with MiXCR, one row per CDR3 protein. The sample lists a few hundred thousand distinct CDR3 sequences, 14% occurring once. All of the donors were Caucasians in good health. The CDR3 is 15 residues long. V was pared by 3 bases and J by 3 bases, with 15 bases between. The germline V gene has CDR1 LGHNA and CDR2 YSLEER. The sample was also linked to a second study, of yellow fever vaccine responses in identical twins.

The sample consisted of CD4+ T cells sorted from blood. The V and J genes are TRBV4-3 and TRBJ2-7; D might be TRBD2 (5 bases). The receptor's source is a woman aged 18-35 years in good health. CDR3 coding DNA: TGCGCCAGCAGCCAGGTTAATAACGGGGTCTACGAGCAGTACTTC. Translation gives CASSQVNNGVYEQYF.